This T cell receptor (beta chain) came from a study of blood T cell repertoires in COVID-19. The wider study: Samples of COVID-19 (acute and convalescent) were obtained from the United States, Italy and Spain.

Using immunoSEQ multiplex PCR, the repertoire was profiled, and TCRdb retains in-frame clones only, with some absent. The data hold about 290,000 clones, with around 85% observed a single time. This clonotype was obtained from a woman aged 45-65 years with active or convalescent COVID-19. Material for sequencing was peripheral blood.

The CDR3 reads CASSWTGEGNEQYF. Here the CDR3 DNA reads TGTGCCAGCAGCTGGACAGGGGAGGGTAACGAGCAGTACTTC. The rearrangement uses TRBV13 and TRBJ2-7; 9 bases align to TRBD1. CDR1 is PRHDT and CDR2 is FYEKMQ in the germline V gene (reference sequence). V shed 4 bases and J 5 bases; nucleotides not matched to a gene: 6. This CDR3 has 14 amino acids.